This entry lists 21 T cell receptor beta chains sequenced from one sample in a study of cytomegalovirus exposure and HLA in healthy donors listed by TCRdb under 2017. The library was made by the immunoSEQ multiplex PCR assay. For the multiplex PCR, a mixture combining 60 forward primers for TCR Vbeta segments and 13 reverse primers for TCR Jbeta segments was used. This immuneACCESS table, as held by TCRdb, lists in-frame sequences with V and J called but not all clones. Of the missing ones, under half trace to an unresolved V gene in checked studies; the others have no known cause. Within this sample are 150,000 to 200,000 clones, with approximately 71% of them counted one time only. The ten largest account for about 4.9% of the sample. Sequencing was performed on PBMCs. The receptor source for this set is a male donor in good health and CMV-seronegative.

This chain connects TRBV27 to TRBJ2-7; tentatively, D is TRBD1 (8 bases). Germline V lookup: CDR1 MNHEY, CDR2 SMNVEV (reference sequence). V was cut by 5 bases and J by 8 bases, with 16 bases left in between. The CDR3 is 13 amino acids. The CDR3 is CASSSGTGAKQYF. The DNA of the CDR3 is TGTGCCAGCAGTAGCGGGACAGGCGCGAAGCAGTACTTC.

The chain uses TRBV7-9 and TRBJ2-3, with 12 bases matching TRBD2. V gave up 5 bases and J gave up 5 bases; unmatched junction bases: 8. Germline V gene lookup returns CDR1 SEHNR and CDR2 FQNEAQ (reference sequence). The CDR3 length is 16 residues. CDR3 residues: CASSPPASGRGDTQYF. CDR3 bases: TGTGCCAGCAGCCCACCGGCTAGCGGGAGGGGAGATACGCAGTATTTT.

The chain employs TRBV7-3 and TRBJ2-7, with D possibly matching TRBD2 (5 bases). The ends were cut back, 3 bases at V and 5 bases at J, with 14 bases in the middle. Germline V gene data show CDR1 as SGHTA and CDR2 as FQGTGA. The CDR3 totals 14 residues. The CDR3 reads CASSLSFSGNEQYF. CDR3 DNA: TGTGCCAGCAGCTTGTCGTTTTCGGGGAACGAGCAGTACTTC.

V and J are TRBV19 and TRBJ1-5; TRBD1 is a possible D gene (5 bases). The V and J ends lost 11 bases and 1 base respectively, with 18 bases between them. The CDR3 covers 15 residues. Germline CDR1 is LNHDA and CDR2 is SQIVND (reference sequence). The CDR3 bases are TGTGCCTCCCCGGGGCGGGGTGGGAGCAATCAGCCCCAGCATTTT. It is translated as CASPGRGGSNQPQHF.

The rearrangement links TRBV7-9 to TRBJ2-7; 7 nucleotides line up with TRBD1. CDR1 is SEHNR and CDR2 is FQNEAQ in the germline V gene (reference sequence). The CDR3 contains 12 residues. V dropped 6 bases and J dropped 3; count of bases not matched to a gene: 2. CDR3 in amino acids: CASSWDSYEQYF. Written as DNA, the CDR3 is TGTGCCAGCAGTTGGGACAGCTACGAGCAGTACTTC.

V and J are TRBV19 and TRBJ2-4; TRBD1 matches 7 bases. V lost 2 bases to trimming and J lost 0 bases; unmatched junction nucleotides: 7. The CDR3 spans 17 residues. CDR1 and CDR2 (germline): LNHDA, SQIVND (reference sequence). For the CDR3, the DNA is TGTGCCAGTAGTATATTACATCCAGGGGGAGCCAAAAACATTCAGTACTTC. As protein: CASSILHPGGAKNIQYF.

This clone is a singleton in its sample. The rearrangement joins TRBV9 to TRBJ2-2; TRBD2 matches 11 bases. This CDR3 has 17 residues. V lost 3 bases and J lost 6; bases outside the gene matches: 10. Germline values: CDR1 SGDLS, CDR2 YYNGEE. The CDR3 sequence: CASSAPVAGGPPGELFF. The CDR3 DNA sequence: TGTGCCAGCAGCGCCCCAGTAGCGGGGGGGCCCCCCGGGGAGCTGTTTTTT.

The chain links TRBV11-2 to TRBJ2-7; 7 nucleotides line up with TRBD1. Germline V gene lookup returns CDR1 SGHAT and CDR2 FQNNGV. V lost 4 bases, J lost 1 base, and 4 bases stayed unmatched. This CDR3 region has 14 residues. CDR3 protein: CASSSGQYSYEQYF. As DNA, the CDR3 is TGTGCCAGCAGCTCGGGACAGTATTCCTACGAGCAGTACTTC.

There are a few counts of this clone. The V call is TRBV27, the J call TRBJ2-5, with no clear D. Germline values: CDR1 MNHEY, CDR2 SMNVEV (reference sequence). The CDR3 has 14 residues. V was shortened by 5 bases and J by 5 bases, with 15 bases between the two germline ends. Here the CDR3 DNA reads TGTGCCAGCAGTGCAGGCCTGCTCCGGGAGACCCAGTACTTC. Protein: CASSAGLLRETQYF.

This clone occurred once. The CDR3 DNA follows: TGCGCCAGCGACCCGGGACAGGGGGCTCACGAGCAGTACTTC. Translated, it gives CASDPGQGAHEQYF. The chain combines TRBV5-1 with TRBJ2-7, with 12 bases fitting TRBD1. J lost 5 bases, V lost 7 bases, and 7 bases had no gene match. Germline V gives CDR1 SGHRS, CDR2 YFSETQ. The CDR3 spans 14 residues.

The rearrangement uses TRBV6-5 and TRBJ1-5; D is unresolved. CDR3 length: 13 amino acids. From germline, CDR1 is MNHEY and CDR2 SVGAGI. Trimming took 8 bases from V and 4 from J, leaving 12 bases between them. The CDR3 DNA follows: TGTGCCAGCGCCCGGGGTAGTAATCAGCCCCAGCATTTT. Its protein is CASARGSNQPQHF.

This clone was seen a handful of times. This rearrangement joins TRBV4-2 to TRBJ1-1, with 7 bases that match TRBD1. CDR1 and CDR2 from the germline V gene are LGHNA and YNFKEQ. Losses at the gene ends were 4 bases for V and 5 bases for J; bases not matched to a gene: 7. There are 14 residues in the CDR3. CDR3 sequence reads: CASSPAQGQTEAFF. DNA for the CDR3: TGTGCCAGCAGCCCCGCACAGGGGCAGACTGAAGCTTTCTTT.

This chain joins TRBV27 and TRBJ1-1; TRBD1 is a possible D gene (6 bases). The CDR3 is made up of 15 amino acids. V shed 1 base and J shed 4 bases, with 13 bases lying between them. Germline V gene sequence: CDR1 MNHEY, CDR2 SMNVEV (reference sequence). Here the CDR3 reads CASSLLRGASTEAFF. CDR3 sequence (DNA): TGTGCCAGCAGTTTATTACGGGGGGCTAGCACTGAAGCTTTCTTT.

This clone was observed a few times. The rearrangement joins TRBV5-1 to TRBJ2-7; unclear D gene. V lost 6 bases to trimming and J lost 7 bases, with 23 bases between them. This CDR3 has 15 residues. The V gene's germline CDR1 is SGHRS and CDR2 YFSETQ. CDR3 coding DNA: TGCGCCAGCAAGGAAGGTCGATCGCAATCGAGGGAGCAGTACTTC. Amino acids: CASKEGRSQSREQYF.

A single count supports this clone. This chain connects TRBV19 to TRBJ2-7; tentative D call: TRBD1 (6 bases). Between the trimmed V and J ends, which lost 3 bases and 2 bases, there was a span of 14 bases. The germline V gene encodes CDR1 LNHDA and CDR2 SQIVND (reference sequence). The length of the CDR3 is 15 residues. The CDR3 sequence: CASSIASTGTYEQYF. CDR3 nucleotide sequence: TGTGCCAGTAGTATTGCGTCAACAGGGACCTACGAGCAGTACTTC.

V usage is TRBV7-9 and J usage is TRBJ2-7; D perhaps matches TRBD2 (7 bases). The CDR3 consists of 14 residues. Germline CDR1 is SEHNR and CDR2 is FQNEAQ (reference sequence). V was shortened by 4 bases and J by 5 bases, with 15 bases between the two germline ends. The CDR3 bases are TGTGCCAGCAGCTGGGGTAGGGGGGGAGACGAGCAGTACTTC. Translating it yields CASSWGRGGDEQYF.

CDR3 DNA: TGTGCCAGCAGCCTTGCAGGGGTGATCACAGATACGCAGTATTTT. It encodes CASSLAGVITDTQYF. V is TRBV14 and J is TRBJ2-3; tentative D call: TRBD1 (6 bases). The germline V and J ends were trimmed by 4 bases and 2 bases, with 13 bases remaining between them. Germline assignment: CDR1 SGHDN and CDR2 FVKESK. This CDR3 has 15 amino acids.

The CDR3 DNA follows: TGCGCCAGCAGCCAAATTACAGGGGCGGGTGGAAACACCATATATTTT. Amino acid sequence: CASSQITGAGGNTIYF. The chain is built from TRBV4-1 and TRBJ1-3, with 7 bases fitting TRBD1. The CDR3 loop spans 16 amino acids. The germline gives CDR1 MGHRA, CDR2 YSYEKL. V was pared by 2 bases and J by 3 bases, with 7 bases of the junction left unmatched.

This clone was picked up one time. The gene calls are TRBV6-5 and TRBJ2-7; D might be TRBD2 (6 bases). The length of the CDR3 is 15 residues. The germline V gene has CDR1 MNHEY and CDR2 SVGAGI. V lost 0 bases and J 3 bases, leaving 12 bases between the germline ends. The CDR3: CASSYSGGTVYEQYF. CDR3 nucleotide sequence: TGTGCCAGCAGTTACTCGGGGGGAACAGTCTACGAGCAGTACTTC.

The gene calls are TRBV2 and TRBJ1-5; D is unresolved. Trimming cost V 5 bases and J 6 bases, with 11 bases left between them. The germline gives CDR1 SNHLY, CDR2 FYNNEI. The CDR3 consists of 13 residues. The CDR3 region has the DNA TGTGCCAGCAGTTCCCGCGGAGGTCAGCCCCAGCATTTT. Translated, it gives CASSSRGGQPQHF.

The chain combines TRBV2 with TRBJ2-7; 8 bases agree with TRBD2. CDR1 is SNHLY and CDR2 is FYNNEI in the germline V gene. J was trimmed by 0 bases and V by 3 bases; bases with no gene match: 13. The CDR3 is made up of 18 amino acids. CDR3 DNA: TGTGCCAGCAGTGAGCAATCCCCCCTAGCGGGTGACTCCTACGAGCAGTACTTC. This encodes CASSEQSPLAGDSYEQYF.